The 20 T cell receptor beta chains in this list originate from one sample, sequenced in a study of T cell responses to AZD1222 COVID-19 vaccine. Here immunoSEQ multiplex PCR was the method, and the copy in TCRdb shows in-frame clones only, minus some. Among approximately 140,000 clones listed, 80% to 95% were seen once. This specimen consisted of peripheral blood, obtained 28 days after the second AZD1222 dose. These receptors came from an adult who received the AZD1222 COVID-19 vaccine.

The rearrangement links TRBV7-2 to TRBJ2-5; D is possibly TRBD2 (6 bases). The CDR3 consists of 15 residues. Germline assignment: CDR1 SGHTA and CDR2 FQGNSA. Trimming stripped 5 bases from V and 2 bases from J, with 15 bases between. The DNA of the CDR3 is TGTGCCAGCAGCCCGCAATCCGGGACTCAAGAGACCCAGTACTTC. This encodes CASSPQSGTQETQYF.

The V call is TRBV28, the J call TRBJ1-5; unclear D gene. Deletions cut 2 bases from V and 5 bases from J, with 7 bases between. From germline, CDR1 is MDHEN and CDR2 SYDVKM. The length of the CDR3 is 13 residues. CDR3 in amino acids: CASSLGKHQPQHF. CDR3 sequence (DNA): TGTGCCAGCAGTTTAGGAAAGCATCAGCCCCAGCATTTT.

The chain couples TRBV7-2 to TRBJ1-1; D is uncertain. The CDR3 has 12 residues. Germline assignment: CDR1 SGHTA and CDR2 FQGNSA. V lost 1 base and J 3 bases, leaving 3 bases between the germline ends. The CDR3 bases are TGTGCCAGCAGCTTAGGATACACTGAAGCTTTCTTT. Residues: CASSLGYTEAFF.

The chain recombines TRBV12-5 with TRBJ2-3; TRBD2 matches at 8 bases. Germline V lookup: CDR1 LGHNT, CDR2 FRNRAP. The J segment lost 0 bases and the V segment lost 6 bases, leaving 2 bases of the junction unmatched. The CDR3 spans 14 residues. The DNA of the CDR3 is TGTGCTAGTGGACTAGCGGTTAGCACAGATACGCAGTATTTT. It is translated as CASGLAVSTDTQYF.

The rearrangement joins TRBV30 to TRBJ1-2, with 10 bases matching TRBD1. This CDR3 spans 14 amino acids. In germline, CDR1 is GTSNPN, CDR2 SVGIG (reference sequence). The ends lost 1 base at V and 8 bases at J; junction bases unmatched: 7. The CDR3 loop is CAWSALGQGSGYTF. CDR3 sequence (DNA): TGTGCCTGGAGTGCCCTGGGACAGGGGAGCGGCTACACCTTC.

This clone showed up just once. This sequence joins TRBV30 and TRBJ1-5, with D unclear. V dropped 4 bases and J dropped 6 bases, with 10 bases sitting between them. This CDR3 has 12 amino acids. Germline V CDR1 and CDR2: GTSNPN, SVGIG (reference sequence). This CDR3 reads CAWNLLGQPQHF. The CDR3 DNA sequence: TGTGCCTGGAACCTACTGGGTCAGCCCCAGCATTTT.

The rearrangement uses TRBV30 and TRBJ1-2; 7 bases line up with TRBD1. The CDR3 loop spans 15 amino acids. The ends lost 4 bases at V and 0 bases at J; junction bases unmatched: 8. Germline assignment: CDR1 GTSNPN and CDR2 SVGIG (reference sequence). The CDR3 bases are TGTGCCTGGATATCCCGACAGGGAGCTAACTATGGCTACACCTTC. It codes for CAWISRQGANYGYTF.

The V gene is TRBV2, the J gene TRBJ2-3, with D uncertain. The V end was cut by 6 bases, the J end by 6 bases, with 16 bases between. CDR3 size: 14 residues. CDR1 SNHLY and CDR2 FYNNEI come from the germline V gene. The CDR3 is CASRGSSSKDTQYF. CDR3 coding DNA: TGTGCCAGCAGAGGTTCCTCCTCAAAGGATACGCAGTATTTT.

This clone has just a few counts. The V call is TRBV30, the J call TRBJ1-5; 8 bases are shared with TRBD1. CDR3 size: 13 residues. Germline loops: CDR1 GTSNPN, CDR2 SVGIG (reference sequence). The V and J ends lost 4 bases and 6 bases, in that order; junction bases with no gene match: 5. CDR3 in DNA: TGTGCCTGGACAGGGGGCATCGGTCAGCCCCAGCATTTT. As protein: CAWTGGIGQPQHF.

This chain connects TRBV18 to TRBJ1-3, with D unclear. The CDR3 spans 13 residues. Germline V gene lookup returns CDR1 KGHSH and CDR2 LQKENI. V shed 4 bases and J shed 3 bases, with 7 bases lying between them. CDR3 residues: CASSLGRGNTIYF. The DNA of the CDR3 is TGTGCCAGCTCACTAGGTCGTGGAAACACCATATATTTT.

The V call is TRBV7-6, the J call TRBJ2-7; 9 nucleotides match TRBD1. V was pared by 5 bases and J by 5 bases, with 10 bases of the junction left unmatched. The CDR3 totals 15 residues. Germline V gives CDR1 SGHVS, CDR2 FNYEAQ. DNA for the CDR3: TGTGCCAGCAGCCGAAGACAGGGGGAGAGTCACGAGCAGTACTTC. It is translated as CASSRRQGESHEQYF.

This chain uses TRBV7-9 with TRBJ2-5; TRBD1 matches at 8 bases. This CDR3 has 14 residues. Unmatched junction bases numbered 3, after V lost 5 bases and J lost 1 base. The V gene's germline CDR1 is SEHNR and CDR2 FQNEAQ (reference sequence). CDR3 residues: CASSGTGGQETQYF. CDR3 sequence (DNA): TGTGCCAGCAGCGGCACAGGGGGCCAAGAGACCCAGTACTTC.

The chain carries TRBV6-5 and TRBJ2-2; 11 nucleotides agree with TRBD2. This CDR3 has 15 amino acids. Trimming took 5 bases from V and 4 from J; bases not matched to a gene: 3. CDR1 is MNHEY and CDR2 is SVGAGI in the germline V gene. The CDR3 protein is CASSRLAGGTGELFF. CDR3 DNA: TGTGCCAGCAGTCGTCTAGCGGGGGGCACCGGGGAGCTGTTTTTT.

In DNA, the CDR3 is TGTGCCAGCAGCTTAGAGGGAGCAAGCACAGATACGCAGTATTTT. Its translation: CASSLEGASTDTQYF. V usage is TRBV7-8 and J usage is TRBJ2-3, with D possibly TRBD2 on 5 matching bases. The CDR3 spans 15 residues. The V gene's germline CDR1 is SGHVS and CDR2 FQNEAQ. The V gene lost 1 base and the J gene lost 0 bases, with 8 bases spanning the gap.

The chain links TRBV7-3 to TRBJ2-2; D ambiguous. This CDR3 has 13 amino acids. V shed 0 bases and J shed 8 bases, with 7 bases lying between them. Germline lookup yields CDR1 SGHTA and CDR2 FQGTGA. Here the CDR3 DNA reads TGTGCCAGCAGCTTAACCAGTTCGGGGGAGCTGTTTTTT. This codes for CASSLTSSGELFF.

The chain employs TRBV5-1 and TRBJ2-1; D unresolved. The CDR3 consists of 17 residues. Germline CDR1 reads SGHRS; CDR2 reads YFSETQ. Between the trimmed V and J ends, which lost 0 bases and 0 bases, there was a span of 13 bases. Written as DNA, the CDR3 is TGCGCCAGCAGCTTGGGCCTGGGTGCAAGCTCCTACAATGAGCAGTTCTTC. Amino acid sequence: CASSLGLGASSYNEQFF.

The V gene is TRBV28, the J gene TRBJ1-5; D remains ambiguous. Trimming removed 7 bases at V and 11 bases at J, with 12 bases between. Germline V gives CDR1 MDHEN, CDR2 SYDVKM. The CDR3 sequence is 11 residues long. CDR3 nucleotides: TGTGCCAGCACCTTCGCAGCAGCCCAGCATTTT. Amino acid sequence: CASTFAAAQHF.

The chain recombines TRBV11-3 with TRBJ2-4; 8 positions agree with TRBD1. The CDR3 runs to 17 residues. After removal of 5 bases from V and 0 bases from J, the junction contained 9 bases not matched to a gene. Per the germline V gene, CDR1 is SGHNT and CDR2 is YENEEA. The CDR3 DNA reads as TGTGCCAGCAGCGCCGGACAGGGATCGCTAGCCAAAAACATTCAGTACTTC. It translates to CASSAGQGSLAKNIQYF.

On this clone: The identical CDR3 is also encoded by other nucleotide sequences in the sample. The chain uses TRBV5-1 and TRBJ1-5; no definite D call. V lost 0 bases to trimming and J lost 4 bases, with 5 bases between them. CDR1 is SGHRS, CDR2 YFSETQ, per germline. The CDR3 extends over 13 amino acids. The CDR3 DNA sequence: TGCGCCAGCAGCTTGGGGCAGAATCAGCCCCAGCATTTT. Its translation is CASSLGQNQPQHF.

The rearrangement joins TRBV2 to TRBJ2-5, with TRBD1 matching over 9 bases. Germline-derived CDR1 and CDR2 are SNHLY and FYNNEI. The trim removed 7 bases at V and 7 bases at J, leaving 7 bases unmatched. The CDR3 is 13 amino acids. The CDR3 bases are TGTGCCAGCATCTCACAGGGGGCAGGGACCCAGTACTTC. Residues: CASISQGAGTQYF.